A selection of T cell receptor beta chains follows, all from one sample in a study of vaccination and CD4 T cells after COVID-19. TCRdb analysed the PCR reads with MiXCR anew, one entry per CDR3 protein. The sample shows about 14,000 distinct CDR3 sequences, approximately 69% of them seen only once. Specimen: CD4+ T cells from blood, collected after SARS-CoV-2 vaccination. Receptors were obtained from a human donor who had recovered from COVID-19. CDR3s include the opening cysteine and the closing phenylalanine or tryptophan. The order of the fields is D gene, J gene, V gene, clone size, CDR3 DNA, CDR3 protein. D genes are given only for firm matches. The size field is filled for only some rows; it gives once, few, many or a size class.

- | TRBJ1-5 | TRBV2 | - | TGTGCCAGCAGTGGTGAGGGGTTTTCTAGTCAGCCCCAGCATTTT | CASSGEGFSSQPQHF
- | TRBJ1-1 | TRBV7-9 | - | TGTGCCAGCAGCTTACGGTTGTCAGGGGTGGACACTGAAGCTTTCTTT | CASSLRLSGVDTEAFF
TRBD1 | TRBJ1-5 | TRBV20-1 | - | TGCAGTGCTAGAGAAGGACAGGGGATTCAGCCCCAGCATTTT | CSAREGQGIQPQHF
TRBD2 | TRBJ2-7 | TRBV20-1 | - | TGCAGTGCCCAACCACATACTAGCGGGGCCACCTACGAGCAGTACTTC | CSAQPHTSGATYEQYF
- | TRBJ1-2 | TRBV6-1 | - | TGTGCCAGCAGTGAACCTGGGGCTTACTATGGCTACACCTTC | CASSEPGAYYGYTF
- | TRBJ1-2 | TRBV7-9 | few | TGTGCCAGCAGCTTAGCGCCCGGGGCTAACTATGGCTACACCTTC | CASSLAPGANYGYTF
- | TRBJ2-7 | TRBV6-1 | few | TGTGCCAGCAGGCGCGGGCAGGGGACGGCAAACTCCTACGAGCAGTACTTC | CASRRGQGTANSYEQYF
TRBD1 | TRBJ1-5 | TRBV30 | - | TGTGCCTGGAGGGGGACAGATAATCAGCCCCAGCATTTT | CAWRGTDNQPQHF
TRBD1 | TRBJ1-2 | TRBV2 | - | TGTGCCAGCAGACCACAAACCGGGACAGCGGTGGTCTCCTATGGCTACACCTTC | CASRPQTGTAVVSYGYTF
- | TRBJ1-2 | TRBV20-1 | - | TGCAGTGCCCGGGGGGGACAAAATAACTATGGCTACACCTTC | CSARGGQNNYGYTF
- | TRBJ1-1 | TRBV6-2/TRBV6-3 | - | TGTGCCAGCACTGAAATAAGGGGGAACACTGAAGCTTTCTTT | CASTEIRGNTEAFF
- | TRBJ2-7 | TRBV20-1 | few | TGCAGTGCTAGAAGGGGGGCACCCCCCCACGAGCAGTACTTC | CSARRGAPPHEQYF
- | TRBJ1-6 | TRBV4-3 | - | TGCGCCAGCAGCCTAGACAGCTCCTATAATTCACCCCTCCACTTT | CASSLDSSYNSPLHF
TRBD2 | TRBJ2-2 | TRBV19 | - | TGTGCCAGTCGGCCTACCGGGACTAGCGGGAGGTTTATAGCCGGGGAGCTGTTTTTT | CASRPTGTSGRFIAGELFF
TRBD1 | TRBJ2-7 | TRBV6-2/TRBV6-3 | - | TGTGCCAGCAGTTACCCCCTTGGGACAGGAATCTACGAGCAGTACTTC | CASSYPLGTGIYEQYF
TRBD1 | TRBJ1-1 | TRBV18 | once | TGTGCCAGCTCATGGGACAGGAACACTGAAGCTTTCTTT | CASSWDRNTEAFF
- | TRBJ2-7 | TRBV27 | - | TGTGCCAGCAGACGGGACGGCCGATACGAGCAGTACTTC | CASRRDGRYEQYF
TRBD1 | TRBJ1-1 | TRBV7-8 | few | TGTGCCAGCAGCTTAACAGGGGGCACTGAAGCTTTCTTT | CASSLTGGTEAFF
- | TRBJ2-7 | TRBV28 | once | TGTGCCAGCAGTTTACCCCATTCCTACGAGCAGTACTTC | CASSLPHSYEQYF
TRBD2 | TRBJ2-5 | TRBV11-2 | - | TGTGCCAGCAGTCCAGGGACTAGCGAGGAGACCCAGTACTTC | CASSPGTSEETQYF
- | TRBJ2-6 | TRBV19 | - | TGTGCCAGTAACATAGACAGGTCGAGCTCTGGGGCCAACGTCCTGACTTTC | CASNIDRSSSGANVLTF
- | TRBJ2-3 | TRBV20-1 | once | TGCAGTGCCCATTTGGCGAACACAGATACGCAGTATTTT | CSAHLANTDTQYF
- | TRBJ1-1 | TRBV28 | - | TGTGCCAGCAGTTTATTCGAATTGAACACTGAAGCTTTCTTT | CASSLFELNTEAFF
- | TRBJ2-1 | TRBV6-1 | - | TGTGCCAGCACCCGACAGGCTAGCGCGAGCTCCTACAATGAGCAGTTCTTC | CASTRQASASSYNEQFF
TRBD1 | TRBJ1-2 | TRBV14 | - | TGTGCCAGCAGCCAGACCGGGACAGGGGGCGGCTACACCTTC | CASSQTGTGGGYTF
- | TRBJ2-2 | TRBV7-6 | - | TGTGCCAGCAGCTTAGCTACTAGTTGGGTAAACACCGGGGAGCTGTTTTTT | CASSLATSWVNTGELFF
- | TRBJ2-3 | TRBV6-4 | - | TGTGCCAGCAGTGATAATGGGGGCCGGGATACGCAGTATTTT | CASSDNGGRDTQYF
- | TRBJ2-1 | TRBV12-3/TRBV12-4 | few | TGTGCCAGCACCCCGAGGCAGGCCTACAATGAGCAGTTCTTC | CASTPRQAYNEQFF
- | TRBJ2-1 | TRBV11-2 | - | TGTGCCAGCAGGAGGGGGACCAGCGGGTACAATGAGCAGTTCTTC | CASRRGTSGYNEQFF
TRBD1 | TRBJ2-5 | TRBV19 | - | TGTGCCAGTAGTATCGGTGGGAGCTCAGGGGGAGAGACCCAGTACTTC | CASSIGGSSGGETQYF
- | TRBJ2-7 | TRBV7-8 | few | TGTGCCAGCAGCTTAGGTCGTCGGAGCTCCTACGAGCAGTACTTC | CASSLGRRSSYEQYF
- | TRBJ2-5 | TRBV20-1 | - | TGCAGTGCTAGACCTCGCCAAGAGACCCAGTACTTC | CSARPRQETQYF
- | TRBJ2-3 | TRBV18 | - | TGTGCCAGCTCACCACCGGGGACGGGATTCACAGATACGCAGTATTTT | CASSPPGTGFTDTQYF
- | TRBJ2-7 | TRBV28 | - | TGTGCCAGCAGTTTATTCGCCTACGAGCAGTACTTC | CASSLFAYEQYF
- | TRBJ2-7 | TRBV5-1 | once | TGCGCCAGCAGCCCATCTGACAGGATTTACGAGCAGTACTTC | CASSPSDRIYEQYF
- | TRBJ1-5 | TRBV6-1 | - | TGTGCCAGCAGTGAACAGGGGTATCAGCCCCAGCATTTT | CASSEQGYQPQHF
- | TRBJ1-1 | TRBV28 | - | TGTGCCAGCAGTTTTCAAAGGGCGAACACTGAAGCTTTCTTT | CASSFQRANTEAFF
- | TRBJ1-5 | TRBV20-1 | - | TGCAGTGCGAGCAGACAGCTAGGGCAGCCCCAGCATTTT | CSASRQLGQPQHF
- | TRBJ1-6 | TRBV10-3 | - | TGTGCCATCAGCGAACGTCCGGGGGTACTTGATTCACCCCTCCACTTT | CAISERPGVLDSPLHF
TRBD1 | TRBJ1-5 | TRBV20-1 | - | TGCAGTGCTCAAGACAGGGCGAGGGGCAATCAGCCCCAGCATTTT | CSAQDRARGNQPQHF
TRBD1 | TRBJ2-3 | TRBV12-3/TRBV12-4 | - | TGTGCCAGCAGTCCCCGGACAGGGGGAAGAGATACGCAGTATTTT | CASSPRTGGRDTQYF
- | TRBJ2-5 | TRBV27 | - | TGTGCCAGCAGTTCCACAGGGCGGGAGACCCAGTACTTC | CASSSTGRETQYF
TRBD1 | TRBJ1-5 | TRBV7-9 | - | TGTGCCAGCAGCCAAGGGGGGACAGATCAGCCCCAGCATTTT | CASSQGGTDQPQHF
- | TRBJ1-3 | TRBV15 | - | TGTGCCACCAGCAGAGGCGGAAGGGTAGTTGGAAACACCATATATTTT | CATSRGGRVVGNTIYF